A single sample is the source of the 4 T cell receptor beta chains below, sequenced in a study of cytomegalovirus exposure and HLA in healthy donors. Primers: 60 Vbeta forward and 13 Jbeta reverse. Profiled with immunoSEQ multiplex PCR; TCRdb holds only in-frame clones, not every one. The sample holds approximately 110,000 clones, around 78% seen once. The source material was PBMCs. These receptors were obtained from a man aged 55-75 years in good health and CMV-seropositive.

This clone appeared a few times. The V call is TRBV2, the J call TRBJ2-3, with 7 bases aligning to TRBD2. The germline CDR1 and CDR2 sequences are SNHLY and FYNNEI. This CDR3 spans 15 amino acids. V lost 5 bases, J lost 2 bases, and 7 bases stayed unmatched. This CDR3 reads CASSYGLGNTDTQYF. For the CDR3, the DNA is TGTGCCAGCAGTTATGGACTAGGGAACACAGATACGCAGTATTTT.

The rearrangement joins TRBV5-1 to TRBJ2-5; 9 nucleotides match TRBD2. The CDR3 runs 17 residues. The junction had 14 bases not matched to a gene; V was cut back by 4 bases and J by 4 bases. CDR1 is SGHRS, CDR2 YFSETQ, per germline. The CDR3 DNA is TGCGCCAGCAGCCTGACCCCCGGCGGGGGGGCCGGAGAGACCCAGTACTTC. Translated: CASSLTPGGGAGETQYF.

Only a few counts were recorded for this clone. The V call is TRBV10-3, the J call TRBJ2-5, with TRBD2 identical over 14 bases. This CDR3 is 16 amino acids long. Per the germline V gene, CDR1 is ENHRY and CDR2 is SYGVKD. With V trimmed by 4 bases and J by 5 bases, 6 bases remained unmatched. Written as DNA, the CDR3 is TGTGCCATCAGTGGGACTAGCGGGGGGTTTGGGGAGACCCAGTACTTC. This codes for CAISGTSGGFGETQYF.

This chain joins TRBV5-4 and TRBJ2-3; 11 bases fit TRBD2. This CDR3 region has 17 residues. Germline assignment: CDR1 SGHNT and CDR2 YYREEE (reference sequence). V was pared by 4 bases and J by 0 bases, with 7 bases of the junction left unmatched. CDR3 residues: CASSPIAGGRSTDTQYF. CDR3 in DNA: TGTGCCAGCAGCCCGATAGCGGGGGGGCGCAGCACAGATACGCAGTATTTT.